This record covers a single T cell receptor (beta chain). Method: immunoSEQ multiplex PCR; TCRdb's copy keeps in-frame clones and lacks some. Of approximately 280,000 clones listed, roughly 85% are singletons. The data were obtained in a study of blood T cell repertoires in COVID-19. Study-level background: T cells, B-cell-depleted T cells, or PBMCs provided the cDNA or gDNA that served as material.

This CDR3 comprises 16 residues. Germline CDR1 is SGHNT and CDR2 is YYREEE (reference sequence). Trimming cost V 4 bases and J 2 bases; bases outside gene matches: 7. The sequence was obtained from a woman in her seventies with acute or convalescent COVID-19. Sequenced sample: peripheral blood. The rearrangement joins TRBV5-4 to TRBJ1-2; 11 nucleotides match TRBD1. CDR3 in amino acids: CASSPGTGGENYGYTF. The CDR3 coding sequence is TGTGCCAGCAGCCCCGGGACAGGGGGAGAGAACTATGGCTACACCTTC.